Below, 10 T cell receptor beta chains from the same sample are listed, as sequenced in a study of cytomegalovirus exposure and HLA in healthy donors. The PCR employed 60 Vbeta primers together with 13 Jbeta primers. The table came from immunoSEQ multiplex PCR; TCRdb's copy has only in-frame clones and leaves some out. The sample contains around 76,000 clones, over 60% of which appear only once. Material: PBMCs. The receptors originated from a woman in her thirties or forties in good health and CMV-seropositive.

The rearrangement uses TRBV30 and TRBJ2-3; D may be TRBD1 (6 bases). This CDR3 is built from 15 residues. The germline CDR1 and CDR2 sequences are GTSNPN and SVGIG (reference sequence). V lost 1 base to trimming and J lost 2 bases, with 13 bases between them. CDR3 bases: TGTGCCTGGAGTGACCCCGACAGGCCCACAGATACGCAGTATTTT. Encoded protein: CAWSDPDRPTDTQYF.

There are a few counts of this clone. V is TRBV10-1 and J is TRBJ2-3; D remains ambiguous. Deletions cut 2 bases from V and 1 base from J, with 4 bases between. CDR1 WNHNN and CDR2 SYGVQD come from the germline V gene (reference sequence). CDR3 size: 13 residues. CDR3 nucleotide sequence: TGCGCCAGCAGTGAGGAGGGCACAGATACGCAGTATTTT. Encoded protein: CASSEEGTDTQYF.

This clone appeared a few times. The gene calls are TRBV9 and TRBJ2-2, with a possible D match to TRBD2 (6 bases). V shed 2 bases and J shed 6 bases, with 14 bases lying between them. Germline CDR1 SGDLS, CDR2 YYNGEE. The CDR3 extends over 15 amino acids. As DNA, the CDR3 is TGTGCCAGCAGCGTCGGAGGGGAAGGGTCCGGGGAGCTGTTTTTT. Protein: CASSVGGEGSGELFF. Full variable domain (missing parts from reference TRBV9 and TRBJ2-2): DSGVTQTPKHLITATGQRVTLRCSPRSGDLSVYWYQQSLDQGLQFLIQYYNGEERAKGNILERFSAQQFPDLHSELNLSSLELGDSALYFCASSVGGEGSGELFFGEGSRLTVL.

This sequence joins TRBV4-1 and TRBJ2-7; D possibly corresponds to TRBD2 (6 bases). The germline V gene encodes CDR1 MGHRA and CDR2 YSYEKL. V gave up 0 bases and J gave up 0 bases, with 9 bases separating them. This CDR3 is built from 15 residues. The CDR3 DNA reads TGCGCCAGCAGCCAAGATCCGGGGGTCTCCTACGAGCAGTACTTC. Protein product: CASSQDPGVSYEQYF.

The chain carries TRBV5-4 and TRBJ2-7, with D perhaps matching TRBD2 (6 bases). Germline V lookup: CDR1 SGHNT, CDR2 YYREEE (reference sequence). This CDR3 region has 14 residues. Deletions cut 4 bases from V and 7 bases from J, with 18 bases between. The CDR3 reads CASSLGGGLGEQYF. For the CDR3, the DNA is TGTGCCAGCAGCCTTGGTGGGGGGTTGGGGGAGCAGTACTTC.

The V gene is TRBV4-3, the J gene TRBJ1-1; 10 bases line up with TRBD1. V lost 4 bases, J lost 4 bases, and 6 bases stayed unmatched. Germline-derived CDR1 and CDR2 are LGHNA and YSLEER. The CDR3 extends over 15 amino acids. CDR3 sequence: CASSRRTGGGTEAFF. In DNA, the CDR3 is TGCGCCAGCAGCCGCCGGACAGGGGGTGGCACTGAAGCTTTCTTT.

This clone has only a few counts. The CDR3: CASRRDYTEAFF. CDR3 in DNA: TGTGCCAGCAGACGCGATTACACTGAAGCTTTCTTT. The rearrangement joins TRBV21-1 to TRBJ1-1. TRBV21-1 is tagged as a pseudogene. The CDR3 extends over 12 amino acids.

The rearrangement links TRBV5-1 to TRBJ1-1, with 7 bases aligning to TRBD1. CDR1 is SGHRS, CDR2 YFSETQ, per germline. Trimming took 3 bases from V and 0 from J; bases not matched to a gene: 11. The CDR3 extends over 17 amino acids. CDR3: CASSSGPGQLMNTEAFF. CDR3 nucleotides: TGCGCCAGCAGCTCAGGACCGGGACAGCTCATGAACACTGAAGCTTTCTTT.

Worth noting for this clone: In the same sample, other DNA sequences code for this CDR3. The chain is built from TRBV14 and TRBJ2-5, with 8 bases fitting TRBD1. With 1 base clipped from V and 4 bases from J, the junction kept 5 bases outside the gene matches. CDR3 length: 15 residues. From germline, CDR1 is SGHDN and CDR2 FVKESK. CDR3 DNA sequence: TGTGCCAGCAGCCAAGGGATGACAGGGGTAGAGACCCAGTACTTC. This gives the protein CASSQGMTGVETQYF.

The sample holds a few counts of this clone. The chain couples TRBV5-4 to TRBJ1-2, with no clear D. The germline CDR1 and CDR2 sequences are SGHNT and YYREEE (reference sequence). The CDR3 is made up of 15 amino acids. Trimming pared 4 bases from V and 8 bases from J, leaving 21 bases between. The CDR3 DNA sequence: TGTGCCAGCAGCAGCGCGGGAGAGCCGGTTGGAGGCTACACCTTC. Its translation: CASSSAGEPVGGYTF.